One sample yielded the 30 T cell receptor beta chains listed below, sequenced in a study of siplizumab effects on memory and regulatory T cells. The protocol was immunoSEQ multiplex PCR, while the TCRdb copy is restricted to in-frame clones and leaves out a portion. The table records around 100,000 clones, 94% of them present only once. Sequencing used non-Treg CD4+ T cells sorted from blood. The receptors come from a human donor in good health.

The rearrangement links TRBV7-8 to TRBJ1-1; D ambiguous. The CDR3 covers 15 residues. The ends were cut back, 1 base at V and 3 bases at J, with 12 bases in the middle. CDR1 SGHVS and CDR2 FQNEAQ come from the germline V gene. CDR3 DNA sequence: TGTGCCAGCAGCTTAGGTTTGCGTAGGGACACTGAAGCTTTCTTT. Translation gives CASSLGLRRDTEAFF.

The chain combines TRBV18 with TRBJ2-3, with D possibly TRBD2 on 5 matching bases. Germline values: CDR1 KGHSH, CDR2 LQKENI. CDR3 length equals 15 residues. V lost 2 bases to trimming and J lost 2 bases, with 11 bases between them. The CDR3 sequence: CASSPVNSATDTQYF. DNA for the CDR3: TGTGCCAGCTCACCAGTAAATAGCGCCACAGATACGCAGTATTTT.

This chain links TRBV27 with TRBJ1-1, with D unresolved. Germline lookup yields CDR1 MNHEY and CDR2 SMNVEV (reference sequence). The V end lost 5 bases, the J end lost 3 bases, and 10 bases lay between the germline ends. The CDR3 sequence is 13 residues long. The CDR3 DNA reads as TGTGCCAGCAGTCGCATTCCCGACACTGAAGCTTTCTTT. Protein product: CASSRIPDTEAFF.

This chain links TRBV6-5 with TRBJ1-1; the D is unclear. Per germline, CDR1 MNHEY and CDR2 SVGAGI. The CDR3 runs 14 residues. Trimming took off 0 bases at V and 4 bases at J, with 9 bases between the two ends. The CDR3 sequence: CASSYSFRGTEAFF. In DNA form, the CDR3 reads TGTGCCAGCAGTTACTCCTTTCGGGGCACTGAAGCTTTCTTT.

V and J are TRBV7-3 and TRBJ2-5; a possible D gene is TRBD1 (6 bases). The CDR3 is made up of 16 amino acids. Looked up from germline, CDR1 is SGHTA and CDR2 is FQGTGA. Trimming removed 5 bases from V and 2 bases from J, with 18 bases in between. The CDR3 here is CASSHGAGAKQETQYF. The CDR3 nucleotides are TGTGCCAGCAGCCACGGGGCAGGGGCTAAGCAAGAGACCCAGTACTTC.

This chain uses TRBV19 with TRBJ1-3; D possibly corresponds to TRBD1 (5 bases). The CDR3 spans 15 residues. V was trimmed by 3 bases and J by 9 bases, leaving 18 bases between them. Germline V gene sequence: CDR1 LNHDA, CDR2 SQIVND (reference sequence). The CDR3 region is CASSIPALEGRTIYF. For the CDR3, the DNA is TGTGCCAGTAGTATCCCAGCCCTCGAGGGACGCACCATATATTTT.

V is TRBV14 and J is TRBJ2-5; D is possibly TRBD1 (6 bases). Germline V gene data show CDR1 as SGHDN and CDR2 as FVKESK. This CDR3 spans 14 amino acids. The V gene lost 1 base and the J gene lost 4 bases, with 10 bases spanning the gap. The CDR3 nucleotides are TGTGCCAGCAGCCAAGTCGGCAGGGGAGAGACCCAGTACTTC. Encoded protein: CASSQVGRGETQYF. The variable domain in full, with the rest retrieved from reference TRBV14 and TRBJ2-5, is EAGVTQFPSHSVIEKGQTVTLRCDPISGHDNLYWYRRVMGKEIKFLLHFVKESKQDESGMPNNRFLAERTGGTYSTLKVQPAELEDSGVYFCASSQVGRGETQYFGPGTRLLVL.

The chain employs TRBV4-1 and TRBJ1-2; 12 nucleotides agree with TRBD1. In germline, CDR1 is MGHRA, CDR2 YSYEKL. Trimming at V came to 1 base and at J to 2 bases, leaving 5 bases not matched to a gene. The CDR3 has 17 amino acids. This chain's CDR3 is CASSQATGTGGNYGYTF. The CDR3 DNA follows: TGCGCCAGCAGCCAAGCCACCGGGACAGGGGGCAACTATGGCTACACCTTC.

This chain connects TRBV4-2 to TRBJ2-7; 12 bases align to TRBD2. Germline values: CDR1 LGHNA, CDR2 YNFKEQ. This CDR3 is 16 amino acids long. Trimming took 5 bases from V and 5 from J; bases not matched to a gene: 10. CDR3 in DNA: TGTGCCAGCAGCAGGAGACTAGCGGGAGTGTCCAACGAGCAGTACTTC. As protein: CASSRRLAGVSNEQYF.

The V and J genes are TRBV2 and TRBJ2-7; D is undetermined. The germline V gene has CDR1 SNHLY and CDR2 FYNNEI. V dropped 6 bases and J dropped 3 bases, with 15 bases sitting between them. The CDR3 has 14 residues. DNA for the CDR3: TGTGCCAGCAGCGTAACCAGAAGGTTCTACGAGCAGTACTTC. Amino acid sequence: CASSVTRRFYEQYF.

The rearrangement links TRBV6-1 to TRBJ2-7; the match to TRBD1 covers 11 bases. This CDR3 contains 15 residues. Germline V gene lookup returns CDR1 MNHNS and CDR2 SASEGT. The ends lost 2 bases at V and 1 base at J; junction bases unmatched: 1. The CDR3 bases are TGTGCCAGCAGTGAAAGGGACAGGGGGTCCTACGAGCAGTACTTC. This encodes CASSERDRGSYEQYF.

This clone has only one observation. The genes are TRBV28 and TRBJ2-7; tentatively, D is TRBD1 (5 bases). This CDR3 has 15 amino acids. The V and J ends lost 6 bases and 3 bases respectively, with 18 bases between them. CDR1 is MDHEN, CDR2 SYDVKM, per germline. CDR3 protein: CASSPVGQGSYEQYF. CDR3 DNA: TGTGCCAGCAGCCCCGTGGGGCAGGGTAGCTACGAGCAGTACTTC. The full variable domain, with the rest looked up from reference TRBV28 and TRBJ2-7, is DVKVTQSSRYLVKRTGEKVFLECVQDMDHENMFWYRQDPGLGLRLIYFSYDVKMKEKGDIPEGYSVSREKKERFSLILESASTNQTSMYLCASSPVGQGSYEQYFGPGTRLTVT.

This sequence joins TRBV19 and TRBJ2-3; D is perhaps TRBD2 (7 bases). The ends were cut back, 4 bases at V and 3 bases at J, with 14 bases in the middle. There are 15 residues in the CDR3. CDR1 LNHDA and CDR2 SQIVND come from the germline V gene (reference sequence). The CDR3 is CASSTQGGGTDTQYF. CDR3 bases: TGTGCCAGTAGTACCCAGGGAGGGGGGACAGATACGCAGTATTTT.

The genes are TRBV19 and TRBJ2-2, with 10 bases identical to TRBD2. CDR1 is LNHDA, CDR2 SQIVND, per germline (reference sequence). V dropped 6 bases and J dropped 4; count of bases not matched to a gene: 8. The CDR3 is made up of 16 amino acids. The DNA for the CDR3 is TGTGCCAGTAGCGAAGTAAGCGGGAGGGCCACCGGGGAGCTGTTTTTT. Protein: CASSEVSGRATGELFF.

This chain joins TRBV2 and TRBJ1-2; perhaps TRBD1 as D (5 bases). Germline CDR1 is SNHLY and CDR2 is FYNNEI. The V end lost 6 bases, the J end lost 1 base, and 12 bases lay between the germline ends. The CDR3 is made up of 14 amino acids. In nucleotides, the CDR3 is TGTGCCAGCAGGATGGACAACCTTAACTATGGCTACACCTTC. Its protein is CASRMDNLNYGYTF. The entire variable domain, with the rest obtained from reference TRBV2 and TRBJ1-2, is as follows: EPEVTQTPSHQVTQMGQEVILRCVPISNHLYFYWYRQILGQKVEFLVSFYNNEISEKSEIFDDQFSVERPDGSNFTLKIRSTKLEDSAMYFCASRMDNLNYGYTFGSGTRLTVV.

The chain combines TRBV15 with TRBJ2-7; D remains ambiguous. V lost 3 bases and J 4 bases, leaving 7 bases between the germline ends. Germline V gene lookup returns CDR1 LNHNV and CDR2 YYDKDF (reference sequence). The CDR3 spans 12 residues. The CDR3 DNA is TGTGCCACCAGCAGCGCTAAATACGAGCAGTACTTC. Protein: CATSSAKYEQYF.

J is TRBJ1-2 and V is TRBV7-9, with a tentative D call TRBD1 (5 bases). Germline values: CDR1 SEHNR, CDR2 FQNEAQ (reference sequence). The CDR3 extends over 13 amino acids. Trimming shortened V by 5 bases and J by 6 bases, and 13 bases separated the two germline ends. The CDR3 bases are TGTGCCAGCAGCGACCGTCAGGGTAATGGCTACACCTTC. Translated: CASSDRQGNGYTF. Combining the CDR3 with reference TRBV7-9 and TRBJ1-2 gives the whole variable domain DTGVSQNPRHKITKRGQNVTFRCDPISEHNRLYWYRQTLGQGPEFLTYFQNEAQLEKSRLLSDRFSAERPKGSFSTLEIQRTEQGDSAMYLCASSDRQGNGYTFGSGTRLTVV.

The chain uses TRBV9 and TRBJ1-1; D might be TRBD1 (5 bases). The germline V gene encodes CDR1 SGDLS and CDR2 YYNGEE. There are 15 residues in the CDR3. V lost 0 bases to trimming and J lost 5 bases, with 14 bases between them. The chain's CDR3 is CASSVEAGADTEAFF. CDR3 DNA sequence: TGTGCCAGCAGCGTAGAAGCTGGGGCTGATACTGAAGCTTTCTTT. Based on the CDR3 plus reference TRBV9 and TRBJ1-1, the full variable domain is DSGVTQTPKHLITATGQRVTLRCSPRSGDLSVYWYQQSLDQGLQFLIQYYNGEERAKGNILERFSAQQFPDLHSELNLSSLELGDSALYFCASSVEAGADTEAFFGQGTRLTVV.

This chain uses TRBV28 with TRBJ2-7, with TRBD1 matching 8 bases. Trimming cost V 2 bases and J 2 bases; bases outside gene matches: 5. This CDR3 has 15 amino acids. Looked up from germline, CDR1 is MDHEN and CDR2 is SYDVKM. DNA for the CDR3: TGTGCCAGCAGTTTAGTTGGACAGGGACCCTACGAGCAGTACTTC. Amino acids: CASSLVGQGPYEQYF.

The rearrangement joins TRBV19 to TRBJ1-1, with D possibly TRBD1 on 5 matching bases. The CDR3 totals 19 residues. From germline, CDR1 is LNHDA and CDR2 SQIVND (reference sequence). Between the trimmed V and J ends, which lost 3 bases and 0 bases, there was a span of 23 bases. CDR3 bases: TGTGCCAGTAGTATGTCCGTTGGGGCGGGGCCCAGGTTGAACACTGAAGCTTTCTTT. Its protein product is CASSMSVGAGPRLNTEAFF.

The J gene is TRBJ2-5, the V gene TRBV21-1; the table names TRBD2, a call not compared with the DNA. TRBV21-1 is noted as a pseudogene. The CDR3 totals 18 residues. The CDR3 loop reads CASKFGASGRPGEETQYF. The CDR3 bases are TGTGCCAGCAAATTTGGGGCTAGCGGGCGGCCGGGGGAAGAGACCCAGTACTTC.

The rearrangement uses TRBV6-6 and TRBJ2-7; D remains ambiguous. The germline V and J ends were trimmed by 2 bases and 2 bases, with 7 bases remaining between them. Germline V gives CDR1 MNHNY, CDR2 SVGAGI (reference sequence). This CDR3 comprises 13 residues. This CDR3 is CASSYRKTYEQYF. The CDR3 DNA sequence: TGTGCCAGCAGTTACCGGAAGACCTACGAGCAGTACTTC.

The rearrangement uses TRBV10-3 and TRBJ2-1, with D tentatively TRBD2 (6 bases). V gave up 9 bases and J gave up 7 bases, with 22 bases separating them. Germline loops: CDR1 ENHRY, CDR2 SYGVKD. The CDR3 length is 15 residues. This chain's CDR3 is CAMAQFGTALNEQFF. CDR3 bases: TGTGCCATGGCGCAATTTGGGACTGCGCTAAATGAGCAGTTCTTC.

The chain couples TRBV30 to TRBJ1-2; 8 bases are a match to TRBD1. This CDR3 has 11 residues. Losses at the gene ends were 5 bases for V and 7 bases for J; bases not matched to a gene: 3. Germline-derived CDR1 and CDR2 are GTSNPN and SVGIG (reference sequence). The CDR3 DNA is TGTGCCTGGGGACAGGGAGGTGGCTACACCTTC. Amino acid sequence: CAWGQGGGYTF. The full variable domain, completed using reference TRBV30 and TRBJ1-2, is SQTIHQWPATLVQPVGSPLSLECTVEGTSNPNLYWYRQAAGRGLQLLFYSVGIGQISSEVPQNLSASRPQDRQFILSSKKLLLSDSGFYLCAWGQGGGYTFGSGTRLTVV.

The J gene is TRBJ2-6, the V gene TRBV2, with a weak D call TRBD2 (6 bases). The CDR3 is 16 amino acids. Germline lookup yields CDR1 SNHLY and CDR2 FYNNEI. With 8 bases removed from V and 0 bases from J, the gap between germline ends came to 14 bases. This CDR3 is CASARGNPSGANVLTF. As DNA, the CDR3 is TGTGCCAGCGCCCGGGGGAATCCCTCTGGGGCCAACGTCCTGACTTTC.

The chain combines TRBV2 with TRBJ2-7; 13 positions agree with TRBD2. With V trimmed by 5 bases and J by 2 bases, 3 bases remained unmatched. The CDR3 length is 15 residues. Germline V gene sequence: CDR1 SNHLY, CDR2 FYNNEI. CDR3 sequence reads: CASSPTSGRAYEQYF. CDR3 sequence (DNA): TGTGCCAGCAGTCCTACTAGCGGGAGGGCCTACGAGCAGTACTTC. The whole variable domain, remainder taken from reference TRBV2 and TRBJ2-7, is EPEVTQTPSHQVTQMGQEVILRCVPISNHLYFYWYRQILGQKVEFLVSFYNNEISEKSEIFDDQFSVERPDGSNFTLKIRSTKLEDSAMYFCASSPTSGRAYEQYFGPGTRLTVT.

V gene TRBV5-5 combines with J gene TRBJ2-5, with TRBD1 identical over 7 bases. V lost 2 bases to trimming and J lost 2 bases; unmatched junction nucleotides: 3. The CDR3 has 14 amino acids. CDR1 SGHKS and CDR2 YYEKEE come from the germline V gene (reference sequence). CDR3 nucleotide sequence: TGTGCCAGCAGCTTTACAGGGGATCAAGAGACCCAGTACTTC. It codes for CASSFTGDQETQYF.

The rearrangement uses TRBV19 and TRBJ2-5; the match to TRBD2 covers 8 bases. V lost 4 bases and J lost 1; bases outside the gene matches: 8. Germline V gene data show CDR1 as LNHDA and CDR2 as SQIVND (reference sequence). The CDR3 is 16 residues long. CDR3 sequence: CASSNELAEGQETQYF. In DNA form, the CDR3 reads TGTGCCAGTAGTAATGAACTAGCGGAGGGCCAAGAGACCCAGTACTTC.

The chain uses TRBV7-3 and TRBJ2-6; the D is unclear. This CDR3 region has 16 residues. The germline CDR1 and CDR2 sequences are SGHTA and FQGTGA. Trimming removed 5 bases from V and 0 bases from J, with 11 bases in between. The DNA of the CDR3 is TGTGCCAGCAGCGCCCGTAGGGCCTCTGGGGCCAACGTCCTGACTTTC. Residues: CASSARRASGANVLTF.

V is TRBV19 and J is TRBJ2-2, with 8 bases lining up with TRBD1. Unmatched junction bases numbered 3, after V lost 6 bases and J lost 3 bases. The CDR3 runs to 14 residues. Germline CDR1 and CDR2: LNHDA and SQIVND (reference sequence). CDR3 region: CASSRDRYTGELFF. CDR3 bases: TGTGCCAGTAGCCGGGACAGGTACACCGGGGAGCTGTTTTTT.